Listed below are T cell receptor beta chains from one sample, sequenced in a study of tumor and adjacent non-tumor tissue in lung cancer. TCRdb reprocessed the multiplex PCR reads with MiXCR, giving one entry per CDR3 protein. The sample lists about 75,000 distinct CDR3 sequences, around 65% occurring once. What was sequenced was distant non-tumor lung tissue. The receptor set was obtained from a woman aged 45 to 65 with non-small cell lung cancer. The CDR3 runs from the conserved cysteine through the conserved F or W. Fields, in order: D gene, J gene, clone size, V gene, CDR3 DNA, CDR3 protein. A D gene is named only where the DNA matches it firmly. Clone size appears in some rows only: once, few, many, or a class for an expanded clone.

d_call: .; j_call: TRBJ2-5; clone_size: many; v_call: TRBV5-5; cdr3_nt: TGTGCCAGCAGCTGGAGGGGGGAGACCCAGTACTTC; cdr3_aa: CASSWRGETQYF
d_call: TRBD1; j_call: TRBJ2-7; clone_size: .; v_call: TRBV11-2; cdr3_nt: TGTGCCAATAGCTCGGGGACAGACCGGACCTACGAGCAGTACTTT; cdr3_aa: CANSSGTDRTYEQYF
d_call: .; j_call: TRBJ2-2; clone_size: many; v_call: TRBV10-3; cdr3_nt: TGTGCCATCAATGACAGGAACACCGGGGAGCTGTTTTTT; cdr3_aa: CAINDRNTGELFF
d_call: TRBD2; j_call: TRBJ2-2; clone_size: many; v_call: TRBV10-3; cdr3_nt: TGTGCCATCAGTGAGTCAGCGGGACTAGCTTCGAACACCGGGGAGCTGTTTTTT; cdr3_aa: CAISESAGLASNTGELFF
d_call: .; j_call: TRBJ2-2; clone_size: .; v_call: TRBV6-2/TRBV6-3; cdr3_nt: TGTGCCGGCAGTTACGGGGGCGGGGGCTACGGGGAGCTGTTTTTT; cdr3_aa: CAGSYGGGGYGELFF
d_call: .; j_call: TRBJ2-7; clone_size: .; v_call: TRBV20-1; cdr3_nt: TGCGGTGCTAGAGATCATGGGGCGGGCGGCTCCTACGAGCAGTACTTC; cdr3_aa: CGARDHGAGGSYEQYF
d_call: .; j_call: TRBJ1-4; clone_size: many; v_call: TRBV29-1; cdr3_nt: TGCAGCGTTGAGGTCGCAACTAATGAAAAACTGTTTTTT; cdr3_aa: CSVEVATNEKLFF
d_call: .; j_call: TRBJ1-1; clone_size: .; v_call: TRBV11-2; cdr3_nt: TGTGCCAGCAACTCAAAGCAGGGGCCAAGGATAAACACTGAAGCTTTCTTT; cdr3_aa: CASNSKQGPRINTEAFF
d_call: .; j_call: TRBJ2-3; clone_size: .; v_call: TRBV11-2; cdr3_nt: TGTGCCAGCGGCTATTTTAGAGGTACGCAGTATTTT; cdr3_aa: CASGYFRGTQYF
d_call: TRBD1; j_call: TRBJ1-4; clone_size: many; v_call: TRBV20-1; cdr3_nt: TGCAGTGCAGTTGACAGGGCGGGAGAGAAAAAACTGTTTTTT; cdr3_aa: CSAVDRAGEKKLFF
d_call: TRBD2; j_call: TRBJ2-1; clone_size: .; v_call: TRBV20-1; cdr3_nt: TGCAGTGTCCTGGCCAGCGGGAGTGGCGATGTGCAGTTCTTC; cdr3_aa: CSVLASGSGDVQFF
d_call: .; j_call: TRBJ2-1; clone_size: .; v_call: TRBV11-2; cdr3_nt: TGTGCCAGCATTATCGGGGGCCCGAGCTACTACAATGAGGAGTTCTTC; cdr3_aa: CASIIGGPSYYNEEFF
d_call: .; j_call: TRBJ2-6; clone_size: .; v_call: TRBV11-2; cdr3_nt: TGTCCCAGCACCTTGTTAAGCTCTGGGGCCAACGTTCTGACTTTC; cdr3_aa: CPSTLLSSGANVLTF
d_call: .; j_call: TRBJ1-2; clone_size: many; v_call: TRBV6-1; cdr3_nt: TGTGCCAGCAGTCCCCCGGGAGGTAGCCGCTACACCTTC; cdr3_aa: CASSPPGGSRYTF
d_call: .; j_call: TRBJ1-2; clone_size: .; v_call: TRBV20-1; cdr3_nt: TGCAGTGCTACCCACATGGGGGTGCATGGCTACACCTTC; cdr3_aa: CSATHMGVHGYTF
d_call: .; j_call: TRBJ2-1; clone_size: .; v_call: TRBV11-2; cdr3_nt: TGTGCCAGCAGCTTAGAATTGAAGGGTAGGCCATTCTTC; cdr3_aa: CASSLELKGRPFF
d_call: .; j_call: TRBJ1-1; clone_size: .; v_call: TRBV4-1; cdr3_nt: TGCGGCAGCAGCCAAGACCAGTACCGATTGAACACTGAAGCTTTATTT; cdr3_aa: CGSSQDQYRLNTEALF
d_call: .; j_call: TRBJ2-2; clone_size: .; v_call: TRBV6-1; cdr3_nt: TGTGCGAGCACCACCATTCCGGGACAAGGGAACACCGGGAAGCTGTTTTTT; cdr3_aa: CASTTIPGQGNTGKLFF
d_call: .; j_call: TRBJ1-5; clone_size: many; v_call: TRBV20-1; cdr3_nt: TGCAGTGCTAGAGATCGGGGCACTAGCAATCAGCCCCAGCATTTT; cdr3_aa: CSARDRGTSNQPQHF
d_call: TRBD2; j_call: TRBJ2-1; clone_size: few; v_call: TRBV5-6; cdr3_nt: TGTGCCAGCAGCTTGGTGCTAGCGGGAGGCGGCGATGAGCAGTTCTTC; cdr3_aa: CASSLVLAGGGDEQFF
d_call: .; j_call: TRBJ2-7; clone_size: many; v_call: TRBV10-3; cdr3_nt: TGTGCCATCAGTGAGCCCTTCCACGAGCAGTACTTC; cdr3_aa: CAISEPFHEQYF
d_call: TRBD1; j_call: TRBJ2-7; clone_size: .; v_call: TRBV19; cdr3_nt: TGTGCCTGTAGACACGACAGGGCCTCCTACGAGCAGTACTTC; cdr3_aa: CACRHDRASYEQYF
d_call: TRBD1; j_call: TRBJ1-5; clone_size: .; v_call: TRBV6-2/TRBV6-3; cdr3_nt: TGTGCCAGGAGTTCCGACAGGGCGCAGCCCCAGCACTTT; cdr3_aa: CARSSDRAQPQHF
d_call: TRBD1; j_call: TRBJ2-2; clone_size: many; v_call: TRBV29-1; cdr3_nt: TGCAGCGTGGATCGGACAGGCACCGGGGAGCTGTTTTTT; cdr3_aa: CSVDRTGTGELFF
d_call: TRBD1; j_call: TRBJ1-2; clone_size: .; v_call: TRBV29-1; cdr3_nt: TGCAACGTTGAGGGACAGAACTATGGCTACACCTTC; cdr3_aa: CNVEGQNYGYTF
d_call: .; j_call: TRBJ2-5; clone_size: .; v_call: TRBV11-2; cdr3_nt: TGTGCCAGCAACCTTTCAGGGGCGACCCAGTACTTC; cdr3_aa: CASNLSGATQYF
d_call: .; j_call: TRBJ2-2; clone_size: .; v_call: TRBV10-3; cdr3_nt: TGTGTCATCAGTGAGACGATGGCAGATGGGGAGCTGTTTTTT; cdr3_aa: CVISETMADGELFF
d_call: .; j_call: TRBJ2-3; clone_size: .; v_call: TRBV11-1; cdr3_nt: TGTGCCGGCAGCTTAGCGACCGGGTCAGGTACGCAGTATTTT; cdr3_aa: CAGSLATGSGTQYF
d_call: TRBD2; j_call: TRBJ2-7; clone_size: .; v_call: TRBV12-3/TRBV12-4; cdr3_nt: TGTGCCAGCAGTACCACCAGCGGGAAATTCGAGCAGTACTTC; cdr3_aa: CASSTTSGKFEQYF
d_call: TRBD2; j_call: TRBJ2-7; clone_size: .; v_call: TRBV10-3; cdr3_nt: TGTGCCATCAGTGGGTCTCGCGGGAGTTCCTACGAGCAGTACTTC; cdr3_aa: CAISGSRGSSYEQYF
d_call: .; j_call: TRBJ2-5; clone_size: many; v_call: TRBV6-2/TRBV6-3; cdr3_nt: TGTGCCAGCAGAGTAGCCCGGGCGACCCAGTACTTC; cdr3_aa: CASRVARATQYF
d_call: .; j_call: TRBJ1-1; clone_size: few; v_call: TRBV28; cdr3_nt: TGTGCCAGCAGTTCTAATACCGGGACAAAAGCTTTCTTT; cdr3_aa: CASSSNTGTKAFF
d_call: .; j_call: TRBJ2-2; clone_size: many; v_call: TRBV29-1; cdr3_nt: TGCAGCGCGACACACGGGGGCACCGGGGAGCTGTTTTTT; cdr3_aa: CSATHGGTGELFF